The 29 T cell receptor beta chains below all came from one sample that was sequenced in a study of identifying expanded T cells in peripheral blood. Data came from immunoSEQ multiplex PCR; TCRdb stores just in-frame clones and leaves some out. The sample shows more than 90,000 clones, roughly 87% of them seen only once. The specimen was blood. These receptors were taken from a person aged 18-70 years in good health.

The J gene is TRBJ2-5, the V gene TRBV5-4, with 11 nucleotides matching TRBD1. The germline CDR1 and CDR2 sequences are SGHNT and YYREEE (reference sequence). Trimming removed 0 bases from V and 4 bases from J; junction bases left unmatched: 5. The CDR3 sequence is 16 residues long. This CDR3 reads CASSLARTGGGETQYF. CDR3 DNA sequence: TGTGCCAGCAGCTTGGCCCGGACAGGGGGCGGAGAGACCCAGTACTTC.

This chain uses TRBV6-5 with TRBJ2-3; no reliable D call. The germline V gene encodes CDR1 MNHEY and CDR2 SVGAGI. Between the trimmed V and J ends, which lost 4 bases and 4 bases, there was a span of 6 bases. The CDR3 extends over 12 amino acids. The DNA for the CDR3 is TGTGCCAGCAGTTCGGGTCCAGATACGCAGTATTTT. It translates to CASSSGPDTQYF.

This sequence joins TRBV4-1 and TRBJ1-5; maybe TRBD1 (5 bases). Trimming removed 0 bases from V and 3 bases from J, with 12 bases in between. The germline V gene has CDR1 MGHRA and CDR2 YSYEKL. This CDR3 region has 16 residues. Here the CDR3 reads CASSQDGGINNQPQHF. The CDR3 nucleotides read TGCGCCAGCAGCCAAGATGGGGGGATAAACAATCAGCCCCAGCATTTT.

V gene TRBV5-6 combines with J gene TRBJ2-7, with D possibly being TRBD1 or TRBD2 (5 bases each). V gave up 4 bases and J gave up 5 bases, with 22 bases separating them. Germline assignment: CDR1 SGHDT and CDR2 YYEEEE. This CDR3 comprises 16 residues. CDR3 nucleotide sequence: TGTGCCAGCAGCCCGATCCGGGGACCAACCCCCCACGAGCAGTACTTC. Translated, it gives CASSPIRGPTPHEQYF.

The chain carries TRBV10-1 and TRBJ2-7, with 7 bases that match TRBD2. Germline V gives CDR1 WNHNN, CDR2 SYGVQD (reference sequence). The J segment lost 7 bases and the V segment lost 3 bases, leaving 9 bases of the junction unmatched. This CDR3 contains 14 residues. CDR3 loop: CASSEEWEGSEQYF. The CDR3 coding sequence is TGCGCCAGCAGTGAAGAATGGGAGGGCTCTGAGCAGTACTTC.

This clone was counted a few times. The sample has other DNA sequences that encode this CDR3 too. The CDR3 region is CASSSDGDTEAFF. CDR3 DNA sequence: TGTGCCAGCAGTTCTGACGGCGACACTGAAGCTTTCTTT. The chain carries TRBV6-6 and TRBJ1-1, with D uncertain. Per germline, CDR1 MNHNY and CDR2 SVGAGI (reference sequence). Between the trimmed V and J ends, which lost 4 bases and 3 bases, there was a span of 9 bases. The CDR3 is 13 residues long.

This chain uses TRBV7-9 with TRBJ1-5, with a weak D call TRBD1 (6 bases). The germline gives CDR1 SEHNR, CDR2 FQNEAQ (reference sequence). The CDR3 has 13 amino acids. V was clipped by 6 bases and J by 8 bases, with 14 bases between them. In nucleotides, the CDR3 is TGTGCCAGCAGTCGAAAACAGGGAGAGCCCCAGCATTTT. Translating gives CASSRKQGEPQHF.

As to this clone: It is unclear where the CDR3 begins or ends on the DNA, so no DNA is shown, and the CDR3 is as TCRdb lists it. This chain links TRBV21-1 with TRBJ2-3; the table's TRBD2 call for D was not verified on the DNA. TRBV21-1 is an annotated pseudogene. Both ends counted, the CDR3 spans 13 residues. CDR3 sequence reads: CTVAGGSPDTQYF.

The chain recombines TRBV4-1 with TRBJ1-4, with TRBD1 as a possible D gene (5 bases). The V and J ends lost 2 bases and 3 bases respectively, with 16 bases between them. The length of the CDR3 is 17 residues. CDR1 and CDR2 (germline): MGHRA, YSYEKL. The CDR3: CASSQLWADSSNEKLFF. In DNA form, the CDR3 reads TGCGCCAGCAGCCAACTATGGGCAGACAGTTCTAATGAAAAACTGTTTTTT.

The chain employs TRBV18 and TRBJ1-2; 7 bases are shared with TRBD1. The CDR3 is made up of 17 amino acids. The germline V gene encodes CDR1 KGHSH and CDR2 LQKENI. The V and J ends lost 0 bases and 2 bases, in that order; junction bases with no gene match: 9. In DNA, the CDR3 is TGTGCCAGCTCACCACCGACCGGGCCAGGGGGGAACTATGGCTACACCTTC. The encoded protein is CASSPPTGPGGNYGYTF.

This clone was recorded a few times. The chain is built from TRBV4-3 and TRBJ1-4, with a possible D match to TRBD1 (6 bases). Trimming removed 3 bases from V and 11 bases from J, with 13 bases in between. CDR1 is LGHNA and CDR2 is YSLEER in the germline V gene. This CDR3 has 13 amino acids. The CDR3 DNA sequence: TGCGCCAGCAGCCAGGCGGGACAAGGGAAACTGTTTTTT. It specifies CASSQAGQGKLFF.

This CDR3 is CASSRGRPFFDTQYF. The CDR3 DNA reads as TGCGCCAGCAGCCGAGGAAGACCCTTCTTCGATACGCAGTATTTT. V usage is TRBV4-3 and J usage is TRBJ2-3; D ambiguous. The CDR3 totals 15 residues. V was clipped by 4 bases and J by 6 bases, with 17 bases between them. Germline V gene sequence: CDR1 LGHNA, CDR2 YSLEER.

This chain links TRBV5-4 with TRBJ2-3; 7 nucleotides line up with TRBD1. Looked up from germline, CDR1 is SGHNT and CDR2 is YYREEE (reference sequence). After removal of 4 bases from V and 0 bases from J, the junction contained 8 bases not matched to a gene. This CDR3 region has 16 residues. The CDR3, as DNA: TGTGCCAGCAGCGAGGGACAGCACCTTAGCACAGATACGCAGTATTTT. This codes for CASSEGQHLSTDTQYF.

V is TRBV7-9 and J is TRBJ1-2, with D possibly being TRBD1 (5 bases). V lost 5 bases to trimming and J lost 7 bases, with 14 bases between them. Germline V lookup: CDR1 SEHNR, CDR2 FQNEAQ (reference sequence). This CDR3 has 13 amino acids. The CDR3 bases are TGTGCCAGCAGCGCAGGGCCGAATGTTGGCTACACCTTC. It specifies CASSAGPNVGYTF.

The chain links TRBV28 to TRBJ1-1; D not certain. CDR1 is MDHEN, CDR2 SYDVKM, per germline. Trimming stripped 11 bases from V and 1 base from J, with 11 bases between. CDR3 length: 12 amino acids. The chain's CDR3 is CAVKRGNTEAFF. CDR3 nucleotide sequence: TGTGCCGTCAAGCGGGGGAACACTGAAGCTTTCTTT.

J is TRBJ2-7 and V is TRBV7-6; 8 bases align to TRBD1. J lost 6 bases, V lost 5 bases, and 9 bases had no gene match. From germline, CDR1 is SGHVS and CDR2 FNYEAQ. The CDR3 length is 14 residues. The CDR3 sequence: CASSNQGATVEQYF. In nucleotides, the CDR3 is TGTGCCAGCAGCAACCAGGGGGCCACAGTCGAGCAGTACTTC.

This chain joins TRBV19 and TRBJ1-5; D might be TRBD1 (5 bases). CDR1 is LNHDA, CDR2 SQIVND, per germline (reference sequence). CDR3 length equals 15 residues. V shed 1 base and J shed 0 bases, with 7 bases lying between them. This CDR3 is CASSIGGSSNQPQHF. In DNA, the CDR3 is TGTGCCAGTAGTATAGGGGGCAGTAGCAATCAGCCCCAGCATTTT.

The chain is built from TRBV7-2 and TRBJ2-7; no definite D call. Germline assignment: CDR1 SGHTA and CDR2 FQGNSA. This CDR3 spans 13 amino acids. V was cut by 5 bases and J by 0 bases, with 8 bases left in between. The CDR3 sequence is CASSPLSSYEQYF. The CDR3 nucleotides are TGTGCCAGCAGCCCCCTGAGCTCCTACGAGCAGTACTTC.

The chain links TRBV4-3 to TRBJ2-1, with 7 bases that match TRBD1. This CDR3 spans 16 amino acids. In germline, CDR1 is LGHNA, CDR2 YSLEER. V trimming: 1 base; J trimming: 4 bases; junction bases outside the gene matches: 7. CDR3 coding DNA: TGCGCCAGCAGCCAAGCGGTTGGACAGGAGTACAATGAGCAGTTCTTC. Translation gives CASSQAVGQEYNEQFF.

The chain links TRBV19 to TRBJ1-5; D is uncertain. The CDR3 has 16 amino acids. From germline, CDR1 is LNHDA and CDR2 SQIVND (reference sequence). V was pared by 1 base and J by 0 bases, with 10 bases between. The CDR3 sequence is CASSIGPRYSNQPQHF. DNA for the CDR3: TGTGCCAGTAGTATAGGTCCCAGGTATAGCAATCAGCCCCAGCATTTT.

The chain joins TRBV2 to TRBJ1-1; D is unresolved. Deletions cut 8 bases from V and 0 bases from J, with 22 bases between. Germline values: CDR1 SNHLY, CDR2 FYNNEI. This CDR3 is built from 17 residues. CDR3 amino acids: CASGDGGYSPLNTEAFF. The CDR3, as DNA: TGTGCCAGCGGAGATGGTGGGTATTCTCCTTTGAACACTGAAGCTTTCTTT.

The gene calls are TRBV7-9 and TRBJ2-3, with 9 bases matching TRBD2. Losses at the gene ends were 5 bases for V and 6 bases for J; bases not matched to a gene: 12. The CDR3 is made up of 16 amino acids. The germline V gene encodes CDR1 SEHNR and CDR2 FQNEAQ (reference sequence). CDR3 nucleotides: TGTGCCAGCAGCCCAACGCGAGCGGGGGGAGGCGATACGCAGTATTTT. Encoded protein: CASSPTRAGGGDTQYF.

This chain links TRBV28 with TRBJ1-2, with TRBD1 matching 10 bases. The CDR3 has 13 amino acids. Germline-derived CDR1 and CDR2 are MDHEN and SYDVKM. Trimming removed 3 bases from V and 8 bases from J; junction bases left unmatched: 3. CDR3 coding DNA: TGTGCCAGCAGTTTGACAGGGGGCGGAGGCTACACCTTC. Translated, it gives CASSLTGGGGYTF.

The chain couples TRBV10-1 to TRBJ1-2; D possibly corresponds to TRBD1 (5 bases). CDR1 and CDR2 from the germline V gene are WNHNN and SYGVQD (reference sequence). CDR3 length equals 16 residues. V was shortened by 2 bases and J by 4 bases, with 17 bases between the two germline ends. DNA for the CDR3: TGCGCCAGCAGTGAGATAGGCAGGGAACTAGGCTATGGCTACACCTTC. This encodes CASSEIGRELGYGYTF.

The chain couples TRBV7-8 to TRBJ2-7; 7 positions match TRBD2. CDR3 length: 15 amino acids. Germline trimming cut 6 bases from V and 1 base from J; bases unmatched to any gene: 9. From germline, CDR1 is SGHVS and CDR2 FQNEAQ. CDR3 region: CASRATTSPSYEQYF. CDR3 coding DNA: TGTGCCAGCAGAGCCACGACTAGCCCTTCCTACGAGCAGTACTTC.

The chain links TRBV27 to TRBJ2-7; D is tentatively TRBD1 or TRBD2 (5 bases each). Germline V gene lookup returns CDR1 MNHEY and CDR2 SMNVEV (reference sequence). V shed 8 bases and J shed 6 bases, with 11 bases lying between them. This CDR3 contains 11 residues. CDR3 nucleotide sequence: TGTGCCAGCTCCCTTGGGGGCGAGCAGTACTTC. Amino acid sequence: CASSLGGEQYF.

In its sample, this clone was seen a few times. As DNA, the CDR3 is TGTGCCAGCAGTTACCCGACTGGGACAGCCAACACTGAAGCTTTCTTT. Protein product: CASSYPTGTANTEAFF. This rearrangement joins TRBV6-6 to TRBJ1-1; 7 bases are a match to TRBD1. Germline CDR1 and CDR2: MNHNY and SVGAGI (reference sequence). The CDR3 loop spans 16 amino acids. After removal of 2 bases from V and 2 bases from J, the junction contained 8 bases not matched to a gene.

The chain recombines TRBV7-9 with TRBJ2-7; D unresolved. V was trimmed by 5 bases and J by 2 bases, leaving 10 bases between them. In germline, CDR1 is SEHNR, CDR2 FQNEAQ (reference sequence). The length of the CDR3 is 13 residues. The CDR3: CASSPLGPYEQYF. As DNA, the CDR3 is TGTGCCAGCAGCCCCCTCGGTCCCTACGAGCAGTACTTC.

The chain combines TRBV4-1 with TRBJ1-5, with D uncertain. CDR3 size: 17 residues. V gave up 0 bases and J gave up 0 bases, with 12 bases separating them. Germline loops: CDR1 MGHRA, CDR2 YSYEKL. The CDR3 is CASSQERAPNSNQPQHF. In DNA, the CDR3 is TGCGCCAGCAGCCAAGAGCGGGCACCAAATAGCAATCAGCCCCAGCATTTT.